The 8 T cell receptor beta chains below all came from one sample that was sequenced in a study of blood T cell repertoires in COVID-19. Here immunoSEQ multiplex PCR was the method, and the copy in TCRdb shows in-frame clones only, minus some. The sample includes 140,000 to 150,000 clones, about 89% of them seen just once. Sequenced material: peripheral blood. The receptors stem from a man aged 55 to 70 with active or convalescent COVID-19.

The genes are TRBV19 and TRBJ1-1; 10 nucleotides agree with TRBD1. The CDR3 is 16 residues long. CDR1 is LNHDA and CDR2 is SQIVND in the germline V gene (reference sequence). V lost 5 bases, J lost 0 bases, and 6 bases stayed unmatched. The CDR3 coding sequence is TGTGCCAGTAGTCCGTACGGGACAGGGGTGAACACTGAAGCTTTCTTT. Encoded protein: CASSPYGTGVNTEAFF. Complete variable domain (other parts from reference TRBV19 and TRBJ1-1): DGGITQSPKYLFRKEGQNVTLSCEQNLNHDAMYWYRQDPGQGLRLIYYSQIVNDFQKGDIAEGYSVSREKKESFPLTVTSAQKNPTAFYLCASSPYGTGVNTEAFFGQGTRLTVV.

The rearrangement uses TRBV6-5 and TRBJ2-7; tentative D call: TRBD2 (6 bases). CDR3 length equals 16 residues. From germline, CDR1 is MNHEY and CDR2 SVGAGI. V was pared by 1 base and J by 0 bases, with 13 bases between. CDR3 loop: CASSYLRGGSSYEQYF. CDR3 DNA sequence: TGTGCCAGCAGTTACTTGCGGGGCGGCTCCTCCTACGAGCAGTACTTC.

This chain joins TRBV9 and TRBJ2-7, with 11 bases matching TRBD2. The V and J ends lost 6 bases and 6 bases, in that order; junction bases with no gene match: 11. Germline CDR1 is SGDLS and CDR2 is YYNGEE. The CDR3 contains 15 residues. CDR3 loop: CASTPLAGASGEQYF. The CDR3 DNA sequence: TGTGCCAGCACGCCACTAGCGGGGGCTTCGGGCGAGCAGTACTTC.

The CDR3 loop reads CASSQGLAGGNEQFF. In DNA form, the CDR3 reads TGTGCCAGCAGCCAAGGACTAGCGGGGGGAAATGAGCAGTTCTTC. V usage is TRBV4-2 and J usage is TRBJ2-1; 13 nucleotides line up with TRBD2. The junction had 1 base not matched to a gene; V was cut back by 1 base and J by 7 bases. Germline assignment: CDR1 LGHNA and CDR2 YNFKEQ. This CDR3 region has 15 residues.

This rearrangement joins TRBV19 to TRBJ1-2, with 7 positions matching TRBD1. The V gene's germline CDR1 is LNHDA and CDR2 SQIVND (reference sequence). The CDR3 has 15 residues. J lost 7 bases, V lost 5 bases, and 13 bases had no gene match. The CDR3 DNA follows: TGTGCCAGTAGTTCAAGCCGGCAGGGGGTAGGTGGCTACACCTTC. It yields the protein CASSSSRQGVGGYTF.

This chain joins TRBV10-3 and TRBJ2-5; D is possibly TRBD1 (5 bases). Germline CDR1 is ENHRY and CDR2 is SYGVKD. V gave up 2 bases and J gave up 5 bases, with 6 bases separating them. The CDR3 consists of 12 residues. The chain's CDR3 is CAISEGAETQYF. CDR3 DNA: TGTGCCATCAGTGAGGGGGCCGAGACCCAGTACTTC.

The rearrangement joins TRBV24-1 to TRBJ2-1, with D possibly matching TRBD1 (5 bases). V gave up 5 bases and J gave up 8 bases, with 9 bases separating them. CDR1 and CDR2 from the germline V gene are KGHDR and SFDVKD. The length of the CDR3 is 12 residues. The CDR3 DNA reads TGTGCCACCAGTGGGGGCGTCGATGAGCAGTTCTTC. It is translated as CATSGGVDEQFF.

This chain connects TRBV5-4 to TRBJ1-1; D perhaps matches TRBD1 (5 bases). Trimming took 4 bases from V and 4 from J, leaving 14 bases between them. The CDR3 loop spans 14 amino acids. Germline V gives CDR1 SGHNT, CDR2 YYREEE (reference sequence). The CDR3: CASSRDRRATEAFF. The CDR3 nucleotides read TGTGCCAGCAGCCGGGACCGGAGGGCCACTGAAGCTTTCTTT.